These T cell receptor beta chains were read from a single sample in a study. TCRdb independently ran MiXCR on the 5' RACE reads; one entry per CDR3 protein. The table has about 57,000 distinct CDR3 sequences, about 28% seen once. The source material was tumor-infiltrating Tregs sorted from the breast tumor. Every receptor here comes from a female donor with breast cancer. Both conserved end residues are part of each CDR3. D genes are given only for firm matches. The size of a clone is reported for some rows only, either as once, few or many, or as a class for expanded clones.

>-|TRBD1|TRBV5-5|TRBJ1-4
CASSSGQGVGNEKLFF
TGTGCCAGCAGTTCGGGTCAGGGGGTAGGAAATGAAAAACTGTTTTTT
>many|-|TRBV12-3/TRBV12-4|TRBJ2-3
CASGSEPGGTDTQYF
TGTGCCAGCGGATCCGAACCAGGGGGCACAGATACGCAGTATTTT
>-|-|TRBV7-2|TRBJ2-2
CASRLGGPGELLF
TGTGCCAGCAGACTAGGGGGTCCCGGGGAGCTGCTTTTT
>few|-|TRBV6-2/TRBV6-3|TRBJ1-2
CASRRTLNYGYTF
TGTGCCAGCAGACGGACCCTCAACTATGGCTACACCTTC
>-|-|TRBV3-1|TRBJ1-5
CASSQIPGSQPQHF
TGTGCCAGCAGCCAGATCCCCGGCAGTCAGCCCCAGCATTTT
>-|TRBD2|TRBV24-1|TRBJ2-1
CATSDFGGGAGNEQFF
TGTGCCACCAGTGATTTTGGCGGGGGGGCTGGCAATGAGCAGTTCTTC
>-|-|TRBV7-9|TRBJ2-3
CASSLSRVPYTDTQYF
TGTGCCAGCAGCTTGTCGCGGGTACCTTACACAGATACGCAGTATTTT
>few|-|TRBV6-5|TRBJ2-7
CASTSGQFSYEQYF
TGTGCCAGCACCTCCGGACAGTTCTCCTACGAGCAGTACTTC
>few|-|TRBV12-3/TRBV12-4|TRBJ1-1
CASSLRAGEAFF
TGTGCCAGCAGTTTAAGGGCAGGGGAAGCTTTCTTT
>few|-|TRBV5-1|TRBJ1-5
CASSLYVGQPQHF
TGCGCCAGCAGCTTGTATGTTGGGCAGCCCCAGCATTTT
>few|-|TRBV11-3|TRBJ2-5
CASSLEPEATQYF
TGTGCCAGCAGCTTAGAACCGGAGGCGACCCAGTACTTC
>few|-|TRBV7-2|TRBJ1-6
CASSFGRYDSPLHF
TGTGCCAGCAGCTTCGGACGGTACGATTCACCCCTCCACTTT
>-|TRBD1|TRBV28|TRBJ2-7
CASSIPGQGSDEQYF
TGTGCCAGCAGTATTCCGGGACAGGGTAGTGACGAGCAGTACTTC
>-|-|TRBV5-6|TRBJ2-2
CASSFTGGTGELFF
TGTGCCAGCAGCTTCACGGGTGGTACCGGGGAGCTGTTTTTT
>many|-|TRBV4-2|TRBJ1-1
CASSQDPRNNAEAFF
TGTGCCAGCAGCCAAGATCCTCGGAACAACGCTGAAGCTTTCTTT
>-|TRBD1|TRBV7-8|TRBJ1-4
CASSWGRDRPFEKLFF
TGTGCCAGCAGCTGGGGACGGGACAGACCTTTTGAAAAACTGTTTTTT
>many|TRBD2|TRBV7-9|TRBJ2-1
CASSLALAGEFNEQFF
TGTGCCAGCAGCTTAGCCCTAGCGGGGGAGTTCAATGAGCAGTTCTTC
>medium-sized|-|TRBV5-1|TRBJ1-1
CASSLSSEAFF
TGCGCCAGCAGCTTGTCGTCTGAAGCTTTCTTT
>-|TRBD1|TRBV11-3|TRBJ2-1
CASSPGQGTYNEQFF
TGTGCCAGCAGCCCTGGACAGGGCACCTACAATGAGCAGTTCTTC
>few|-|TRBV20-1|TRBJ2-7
CSAEIPTGSVQYF
TGCAGTGCTGAGATTCCTACAGGGTCGGTGCAGTACTTC
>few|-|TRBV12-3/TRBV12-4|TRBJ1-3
CASTPLDTYSGNTIYF
TGTGCCAGCACTCCCTTGGATACCTACTCTGGAAACACCATATATTTT
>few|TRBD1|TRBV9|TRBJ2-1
CASSVETGEGNEQFF
TGTGCCAGCAGCGTAGAGACAGGGGAAGGCAATGAGCAGTTCTTC
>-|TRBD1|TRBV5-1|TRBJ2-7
CASSHGPPGQGSYEQYF
TGCGCCAGCAGCCACGGACCTCCGGGACAGGGGAGTTACGAGCAGTACTTC
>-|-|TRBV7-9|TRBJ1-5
CASSFPPGPQHF
TGTGCCAGCAGCTTCCCCCCGGGGCCCCAGCATTTT
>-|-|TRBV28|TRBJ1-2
CASSFLAGGGGYTF
-
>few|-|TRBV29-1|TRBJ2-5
CSVSPRGGPGETQYF
TGCAGCGTGTCCCCGCGTGGGGGGCCGGGAGAGACCCAGTACTTC
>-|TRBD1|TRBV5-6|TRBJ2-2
CASQEGGRGELFF
TGTGCCAGCCAGGAAGGGGGCCGCGGGGAGCTGTTTTTT
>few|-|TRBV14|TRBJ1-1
CASSLPDWNTEAFF
TGTGCCAGCAGCCTCCCGGACTGGAACACTGAAGCTTTCTTT
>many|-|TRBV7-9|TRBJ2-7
CASFSGDTYEQYF
TGTGCCAGCTTCTCTGGGGACACCTACGAGCAGTACTTC
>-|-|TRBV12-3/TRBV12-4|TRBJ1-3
CASLLEGFGNTIYF
TGTGCCAGCCTACTGGAGGGTTTTGGAAACACCATATATTTT
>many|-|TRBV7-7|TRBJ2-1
CASSPNGYNEQFF
TGTGCTAGCAGCCCGAACGGATACAATGAGCAGTTCTTC
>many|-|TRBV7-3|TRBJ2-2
CASSPGPTNTGELFF
TGTGCCAGCAGCCCAGGTCCCACCAACACCGGGGAGCTGTTTTTT
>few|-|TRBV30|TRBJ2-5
CAWSVKGGFQETQYF
TGTGCCTGGAGTGTAAAGGGGGGCTTTCAAGAGACCCAGTACTTC
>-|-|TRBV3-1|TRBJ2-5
CASSPSGIRAQETQYF
TGTGCCAGCAGCCCTTCAGGGATCAGGGCGCAAGAGACCCAGTACTTC
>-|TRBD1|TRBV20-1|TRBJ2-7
CSAGTGLPYEQYF
TGCAGTGCTGGGACAGGCCTCCCCTACGAGCAGTACTTC
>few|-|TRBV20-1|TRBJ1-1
CSASRDTEAFF
TGCAGTGCTTCAAGGGACACTGAAGCTTTCTTT
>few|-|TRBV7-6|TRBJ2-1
CASSTGTLDEQFF
TGTGCCAGCAGCACCGGGACTCTCGATGAGCAGTTCTTC
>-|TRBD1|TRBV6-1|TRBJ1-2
CASSGGTVFYGYTF
TGTGCCAGCAGTGGAGGGACAGTTTTTTATGGCTACACCTTC
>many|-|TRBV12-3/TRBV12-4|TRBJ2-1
CASSLFQEGYNEQFF
TGTGCCAGCAGTTTATTCCAGGAGGGCTACAATGAGCAGTTCTTC
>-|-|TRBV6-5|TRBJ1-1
CASRRQENTEAFF
TGTGCCAGCAGGCGACAGGAGAACACTGAAGCTTTCTTT
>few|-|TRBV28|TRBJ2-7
CASRLPSAPHEQYF
TGTGCCAGCAGGCTACCTAGCGCCCCCCACGAGCAGTACTTC
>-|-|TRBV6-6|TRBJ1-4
CASSYDLWGTNEKLFF
TGTGCCAGCAGTTACGATTTATGGGGTACTAATGAAAAACTGTTTTTT
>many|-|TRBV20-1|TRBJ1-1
CSATTGLGMNTEAFF
TGCAGTGCTACTACAGGGCTAGGGATGAACACTGAAGCTTTCTTT
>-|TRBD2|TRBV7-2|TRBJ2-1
CASSYLAGMNNEQFF
TGTGCCAGCAGCTACTTAGCGGGGATGAACAATGAGCAGTTCTTC
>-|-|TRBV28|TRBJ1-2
CASTGEPNYGYTF
TGTGCCAGCACAGGGGAACCCAACTATGGCTACACCTTC
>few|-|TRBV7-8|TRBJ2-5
CASSLKGFETQYF
TGTGCCAGCAGCTTAAAAGGGTTTGAGACCCAGTACTTC
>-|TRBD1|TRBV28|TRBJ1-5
CASRLQGVGNQPQHF
TGTGCCAGCAGACTACAGGGGGTGGGGAATCAGCCCCAGCATTTT
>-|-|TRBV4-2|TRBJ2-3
CASSQRVTDTQYF
TGTGCCAGCAGCCAACGGGTCACAGATACGCAGTATTTT
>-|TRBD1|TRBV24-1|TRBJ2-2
CATSAGQGVTTGELFF
TGTGCCACCAGTGCAGGGCAGGGGGTAACCACCGGGGAGCTGTTTTTT